Listed below are T cell receptor beta chains from one sample, sequenced in a study of OX40 agonist ivuxolimab in advanced cancers. The protocol was immunoSEQ multiplex PCR, while the TCRdb copy is restricted to in-frame clones and leaves out a portion. Found here are about 50,000 clones, approximately 90% of them singletons; the top ten hold around 0.6%. The sample was CD4+ or CD8+ T cells sorted from blood, taken in a trial of the OX40 agonist ivuxolimab. These receptors all come from an adult with an advanced solid tumor such as melanoma, head and neck, liver or kidney cancer. CDR3s leave out the opening cysteine and the closing phenylalanine or tryptophan. Each record gives: J gene, V gene, CDR3 protein.

>TRBJ2-7|TRBV29-1
SVEDEPYEQY
>TRBJ2-5|TRBV2
ASLGQGDQETQY
>TRBJ2-1|TRBV29-1
SVEEGLAGEFYNEQF
>TRBJ2-5|TRBV10-1
ASSFGTGETQY
>TRBJ2-7|TRBV6-1
ATLTSGRYEQY
>TRBJ1-2|TRBV29-1
SVEEEGLYGYT
>TRBJ1-1|TRBV7-6
ASSMNQGAMAEAF
>TRBJ2-1|TRBV5-1
ASSLTGEVRNEQF
>TRBJ2-1|TRBV7-3
ASSFYATSGEQF
>TRBJ2-7|TRBV27
ASSLPGQYLY
>TRBJ2-1|TRBV25-1
ASSEVKAGGDEQF
>TRBJ1-1|TRBV7-9
ASSFGVTNTEAF
>TRBJ2-5|TRBV15
ATSRGVAGPQETQY
>TRBJ2-7|TRBV9
ASSTGTGTTYEQY
>TRBJ2-5|TRBV20-1
SARSRLATY
>TRBJ1-1|TRBV19
ASSPGQAPTVF
>TRBJ2-7|TRBV5-1
ASSLAAGGSYEQY
>TRBJ2-7|TRBV2
ASSEDRGPYEQY
>TRBJ1-1|TRBV19
ASRTGQATF
>TRBJ1-3|TRBV30
AWSSEGRNSGNTIY
>TRBJ2-7|TRBV6-6
ASRAGGNYEQY
>TRBJ2-7|TRBV7-2
ASSFSADVGGQY
>TRBJ2-4|TRBV7-6
ASSAAAALAGVGAKNIQY
>TRBJ2-1|TRBV11-2
ASSRDSSYNEQF
>TRBJ2-7|TRBV18
ASSLSSGGEYEQY
>TRBJ2-2|TRBV10-3
AITGTGANGELF
>TRBJ2-1|TRBV9
ASSVSANNEQF
>TRBJ2-5|TRBV5-1
ASSLAIAQETQY
>TRBJ1-5|TRBV28
ASSPPPGRNQPQH
>TRBJ2-2|TRBV5-1
ASSEFPSGELF
>TRBJ2-3|TRBV2
ASSEREGYTDTQY
>TRBJ2-1|TRBV5-1
ASSLRGSGGGNEQF
>TRBJ1-1|TRBV6-6
ASSRDRVKTEAF
>TRBJ1-1|TRBV28
ASSYPGGNTEAF
>TRBJ1-4|TRBV2
ASSEAYINEKLF
>TRBJ2-1|TRBV9
ASSGGTVGINEQF
>TRBJ1-6|TRBV19
ASSPTPGGPSPLH